These 23 T cell receptor beta chains share one sample of origin, sequenced in a study of vaccination and CD4 T cells after COVID-19 (dated by TCRdb to 2022 to 2024). These receptors have no identified antigens. This specimen's treatment or condition label, per the study, means: roughly ten-day PBMC culture with coronavirus spike peptide pools or control peptides (ViraFEST assay). Preparation of the library involved PCR. The instrument was an Illumina iSeq 100. TCR sequencing of DNA from cultured CD4+ T cells used the Oncomine TCR Beta short-read assay at the Johns Hopkins FTIC core. Using fastp trimming at Q25 and MiXCR clonotype assembly, TCRdb reanalyzed the public sequencing data and kept in-frame beta chains. Identical CDR3 protein sequences are pooled into one entry, listed with their most common genes and DNA. The table for this sample lists roughly 11,000 distinct CDR3 sequences; over 50% of them were counted only once. Clones ranked in the top ten supply less than 9.5% of the sample.

The specimen sequenced was CD4+ T cells from blood, cultured in vitro. The receptors were gathered from a human donor who had recovered from COVID-19.

The V gene is TRBV19, the J gene TRBJ1-2; no definite D call. Germline loops: CDR1 LNHDA, CDR2 SQIVND (reference sequence). Trimming took 5 bases from V and 0 from J, leaving 13 bases between them. The CDR3 totals 15 residues. CDR3 region: CASSSGGQANYGYTF. CDR3 nucleotide sequence: TGTGCCAGTAGTTCCGGCGGGCAGGCTAACTATGGCTACACCTTC.

This clonotype came up a few times. V usage is TRBV7-8 and J usage is TRBJ1-1, with a possible D match to TRBD1 (5 bases). The V end lost 5 bases, the J end lost 0 bases, and 13 bases lay between the germline ends. Germline CDR1 reads SGHVS; CDR2 reads FQNEAQ. The CDR3 has 15 residues. CDR3 sequence (DNA): TGTGCCAGCAGCGATGCGAGCAGGGTGAACACTGAAGCTTTCTTT. It specifies CASSDASRVNTEAFF.

This chain links TRBV5-4 with TRBJ2-5; no definite D call. Per germline, CDR1 SGHNT and CDR2 YYREEE (reference sequence). This CDR3 contains 15 residues. Trimming took 2 bases from V and 5 from J, leaving 16 bases between them. CDR3 region: CASSLGGVSRETQYF. CDR3 nucleotides: TGTGCCAGCAGCTTAGGTGGCGTTTCGAGGGAGACCCAGTACTTC.

This clonotype was found a few times. CDR3 protein: CASSQNRVYEQYF. CDR3 DNA: TGTGCCAGCAGTCAAAACAGGGTCTACGAGCAGTACTTC. The V gene is TRBV7-8, the J gene TRBJ2-7; TRBD1 is a possible D gene (6 bases). The germline V gene encodes CDR1 SGHVS and CDR2 FQNEAQ. Trimming took 6 bases from V and 3 from J, leaving 12 bases between them. This CDR3 region has 13 residues.

The gene calls are TRBV28 and TRBJ1-6; 9 bases line up with TRBD1. This CDR3 is 17 amino acids long. The germline V gene has CDR1 MDHEN and CDR2 SYDVKM. Trimming cost V 5 bases and J 15 bases; bases outside gene matches: 20. The CDR3 reads CASSQLPSGTGKRVLHF. The CDR3 bases are TGTGCCAGCAGTCAACTCCCCTCCGGGACAGGGAAACGTGTCCTCCACTTT.

This clonotype occurred a few times. This chain links TRBV4-1 with TRBJ1-5, with a weak D call TRBD1 (5 bases). Germline CDR1 reads MGHRA; CDR2 reads YSYEKL. This CDR3 has 15 amino acids. V shed 0 bases and J shed 5 bases, with 11 bases lying between them. The CDR3 sequence: CASSQDPGGDQPQHF. In DNA form, the CDR3 reads TGCGCCAGCAGCCAAGATCCGGGGGGAGATCAGCCCCAGCATTTT.

The chain combines TRBV11-2 with TRBJ2-7, with 7 nucleotides matching TRBD1. The germline CDR1 and CDR2 sequences are SGHAT and FQNNGV. V shed 5 bases and J 0 bases; nucleotides not matched to a gene: 4. This CDR3 spans 14 amino acids. The CDR3 loop reads CASSKWDSSYEQYF. In DNA, the CDR3 is TGTGCCAGCAGCAAGTGGGACAGCTCCTACGAGCAGTACTTC.

V usage is TRBV6-1 and J usage is TRBJ2-7; the match to TRBD2 covers 7 bases. The germline gives CDR1 MNHNS, CDR2 SASEGT. The V segment lost 6 bases and the J segment 11 bases; nucleotides outside the gene matches: 10. CDR3 length equals 12 residues. In nucleotides, the CDR3 is TGTGCCAGCAGCCGCGGGGGACTTTCGGAGTACTTC. It yields the protein CASSRGGLSEYF.

The rearrangement links TRBV5-1 to TRBJ2-3; D uncertain. The germline CDR1 and CDR2 sequences are SGHRS and YFSETQ. CDR3 length equals 13 residues. V lost 3 bases to trimming and J lost 4 bases, with 9 bases between them. This CDR3 is CASSSGFPDTQYF. CDR3 nucleotides: TGCGCCAGCAGCTCGGGCTTTCCAGATACGCAGTATTTT. Full variable domain (outside the CDR3, taken from reference TRBV5-1 and TRBJ2-3): KAGVTQTPRYLIKTRGQQVTLSCSPISGHRSVSWYQQTPGQGLQFLFEYFSETQRNKGNFPGRFSGRQFSNSRSEMNVSTLELGDSALYLCASSSGFPDTQYFGPGTRLTVL.

The V call is TRBV5-1, the J call TRBJ1-2; possibly TRBD1 for D (6 bases). Trimming shortened V by 3 bases and J by 5 bases, and 14 bases separated the two germline ends. Germline V gives CDR1 SGHRS, CDR2 YFSETQ. The CDR3 extends over 14 amino acids. Here the CDR3 reads CASSSNRVGYGYTF. Here the CDR3 DNA reads TGCGCCAGCAGCTCTAACAGGGTAGGGTATGGCTACACCTTC.

This clonotype was seen a handful of times. The chain recombines TRBV7-2 with TRBJ1-5; possibly TRBD1 for D (6 bases). This CDR3 region has 13 residues. Per germline, CDR1 SGHTA and CDR2 FQGNSA. The V end lost 8 bases, the J end lost 7 bases, and 15 bases lay between the germline ends. The DNA for the CDR3 is TGTGCCAGCGGCGTGAGGGGACAACAGCCCCAGCATTTT. Translation: CASGVRGQQPQHF.

V usage is TRBV18 and J usage is TRBJ1-4; tentative D call: TRBD1 (5 bases). This CDR3 is 15 amino acids long. V was clipped by 4 bases and J by 8 bases, with 17 bases between them. Per germline, CDR1 KGHSH and CDR2 LQKENI. The CDR3 bases are TGTGCCAGCTCACTACCCCCCGGGGACTTGGAAAAACTGTTTTTT. Translating gives CASSLPPGDLEKLFF.

This clonotype was detected a few times. This chain joins TRBV20-1 and TRBJ2-4; D is tentatively TRBD1 or TRBD2 (5 bases each). The germline V gene has CDR1 DFQATT and CDR2 SNEGSKA (reference sequence). V lost 6 bases to trimming and J lost 9 bases, with 18 bases between them. The CDR3 covers 13 residues. CDR3 loop: CSARTGPRVIQYF. In nucleotides, the CDR3 is TGCAGTGCCCGAACGGGACCGAGGGTCATTCAGTACTTC.

In the case of this clonotype: The junction shows a germline mismatch at one end, possibly a read error. The chain joins TRBV5-1 to TRBJ1-1; D not resolved. This CDR3 is 13 amino acids long. Germline CDR1 SGHRS, CDR2 YFSETQ. CDR3 amino acids: CASSLDEVTGRLF. CDR3 nucleotides: TGCGCCAGCAGCTTGGATGAGGTCACTGGCCGTCTCTTT.

This sequence joins TRBV6-1 and TRBJ2-7; 10 bases are a match to TRBD2. CDR3 length equals 15 residues. The V gene end was trimmed by 3 bases and the J gene end by 4 bases; junction bases not matched to a gene: 6. Germline V CDR1 and CDR2: MNHNS, SASEGT. DNA for the CDR3: TGTGCCAGCAGTGACCCAGGGACTAGCGTTTACGAGCAGTACTTC. As protein: CASSDPGTSVYEQYF.

This clonotype has a handful of counts. The chain joins TRBV20-1 to TRBJ2-5; D assignment may be TRBD1 or TRBD2 (5 bases each). The CDR3 is 12 residues long. Germline V gene data show CDR1 as DFQATT and CDR2 as SNEGSKA (reference sequence). V lost 1 base and J 4 bases, leaving 7 bases between the germline ends. This CDR3 is CSARAGRETQYF. The CDR3 DNA sequence: TGCAGTGCTAGAGCGGGGCGAGAGACCCAGTACTTC.

The V gene is TRBV7-2, the J gene TRBJ2-4; 7 bases agree with TRBD2. The CDR3 covers 15 residues. The V segment lost 5 bases and the J segment 3 bases; nucleotides outside the gene matches: 7. Germline V gene lookup returns CDR1 SGHTA and CDR2 FQGNSA. Here the CDR3 reads CASSRPGGGKNIQYF. The CDR3 coding sequence is TGTGCCAGCAGCCGCCCGGGGGGAGGCAAAAACATTCAGTACTTC.

The V and J genes are TRBV5-4 and TRBJ2-7, with 7 nucleotides matching TRBD1. Trimming at V came to 2 bases and at J to 7 bases, leaving 6 bases not matched to a gene. The CDR3 totals 13 residues. Germline V CDR1 and CDR2: SGHNT, YYREEE (reference sequence). In DNA, the CDR3 is TGTGCCAGCAGCTTACAACAACAGGGGGAGCAGTACTTC. This translates into CASSLQQQGEQYF.

This clonotype was seen more than once but under ten times. The chain employs TRBV20-1 and TRBJ1-2; the match to TRBD1 covers 10 bases. V shed 0 bases, J shed 6 bases, and the junction held 10 bases outside the gene matches. Germline V lookup: CDR1 DFQATT, CDR2 SNEGSKA (reference sequence). This CDR3 contains 16 residues. Here the CDR3 reads CSARDHGQGGLDGYTF. The CDR3 DNA reads as TGCAGTGCTAGAGATCACGGACAGGGGGGCTTGGATGGCTACACCTTC.

About this clonotype itself: Relative to the germline gene, one junction end is altered; a read error may explain this. The chain is built from TRBV6-2 or TRBV6-3 and TRBJ2-5; D unresolved. The germline CDR1 and CDR2 sequences are MNHEY and SVGEGT. The CDR3 consists of 13 residues. CDR3 region: CASSWPGQEAQYF. In nucleotides, the CDR3 is TGTGCCAGCAGTTGGCCCGGGCAAGAGGCCCAGTACTTC.

This rearrangement joins TRBV20-1 to TRBJ1-1; D is undetermined. Trimming removed 0 bases at V and 5 bases at J, with 7 bases between. CDR1 DFQATT and CDR2 SNEGSKA come from the germline V gene (reference sequence). The CDR3 is 12 amino acids. The CDR3 nucleotides read TGCAGTGCTAGAGATTCCGGAACTGAAGCTTTCTTT. This translates into CSARDSGTEAFF.

The chain joins TRBV11-3 to TRBJ1-1, with D perhaps matching TRBD1 (5 bases). Germline lookup yields CDR1 SGHNT and CDR2 YENEEA. Trimming left V 0 bases short and J 3 bases short, with 5 bases between. This CDR3 spans 13 amino acids. CDR3 sequence: CASSLEGDTEAFF. CDR3 nucleotides: TGTGCCAGCAGCTTAGAGGGGGACACTGAAGCTTTCTTT.

This chain links TRBV15 with TRBJ1-1; D is uncertain. The length of the CDR3 is 12 residues. V lost 1 base, J lost 2 bases, and 2 bases lay in between. Germline CDR1 reads LNHNV; CDR2 reads YYDKDF (reference sequence). The CDR3 nucleotides are TGTGCCACCAGCAGAGCCAACACTGAAGCTTTCTTT. Translated: CATSRANTEAFF.